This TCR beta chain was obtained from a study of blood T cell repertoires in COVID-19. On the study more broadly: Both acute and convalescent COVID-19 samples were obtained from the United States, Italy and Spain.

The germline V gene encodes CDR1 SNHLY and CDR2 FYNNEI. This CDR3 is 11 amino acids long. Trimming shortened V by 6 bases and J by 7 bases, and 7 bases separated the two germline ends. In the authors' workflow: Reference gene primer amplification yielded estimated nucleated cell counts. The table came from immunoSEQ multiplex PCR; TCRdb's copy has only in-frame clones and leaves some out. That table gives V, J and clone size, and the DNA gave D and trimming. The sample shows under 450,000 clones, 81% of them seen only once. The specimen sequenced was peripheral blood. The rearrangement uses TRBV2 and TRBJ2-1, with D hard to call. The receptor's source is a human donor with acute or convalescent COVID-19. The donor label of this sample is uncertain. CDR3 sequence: CASRSVNEQFF. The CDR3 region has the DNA TGTGCCAGCAGGTCCGTGAATGAGCAGTTCTTC. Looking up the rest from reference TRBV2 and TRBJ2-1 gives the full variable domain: EPEVTQTPSHQVTQMGQEVILRCVPISNHLYFYWYRQILGQKVEFLVSFYNNEISEKSEIFDDQFSVERPDGSNFTLKIRSTKLEDSAMYFCASRSVNEQFFGPGTRLTVL.